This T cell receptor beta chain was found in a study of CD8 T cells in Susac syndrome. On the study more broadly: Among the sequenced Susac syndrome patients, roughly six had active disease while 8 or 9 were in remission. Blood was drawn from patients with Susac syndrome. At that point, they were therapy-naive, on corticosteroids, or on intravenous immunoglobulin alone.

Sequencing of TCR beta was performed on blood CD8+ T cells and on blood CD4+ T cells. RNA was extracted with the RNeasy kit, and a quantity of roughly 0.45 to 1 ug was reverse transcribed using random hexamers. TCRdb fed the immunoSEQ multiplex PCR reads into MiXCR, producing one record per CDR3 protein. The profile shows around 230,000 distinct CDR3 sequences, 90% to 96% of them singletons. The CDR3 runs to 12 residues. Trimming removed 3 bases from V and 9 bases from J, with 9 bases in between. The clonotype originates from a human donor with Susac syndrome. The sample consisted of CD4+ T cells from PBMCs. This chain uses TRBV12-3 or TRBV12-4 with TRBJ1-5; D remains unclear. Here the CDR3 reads CASSLDSRPQHF. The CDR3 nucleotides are TGTGCCAGCAGTTTGGATAGTCGGCCCCAGCATTTT.